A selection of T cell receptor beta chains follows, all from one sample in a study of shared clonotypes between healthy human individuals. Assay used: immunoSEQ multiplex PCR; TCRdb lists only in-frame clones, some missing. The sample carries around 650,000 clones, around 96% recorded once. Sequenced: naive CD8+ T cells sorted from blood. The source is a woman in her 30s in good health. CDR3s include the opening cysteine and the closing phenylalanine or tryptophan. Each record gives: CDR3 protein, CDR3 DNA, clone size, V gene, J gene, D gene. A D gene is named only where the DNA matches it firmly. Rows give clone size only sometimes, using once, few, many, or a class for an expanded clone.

cdr3_aa: CASSWGQGDYEQYF
cdr3_nt: TGTGCCAGCAGCTGGGGACAGGGGGACTACGAGCAGTACTTC
clone_size: NA
v_call: TRBV5-5
j_call: TRBJ2-7
d_call: TRBD1

cdr3_aa: CASSPLRPGGELFF
cdr3_nt: TGTGCCAGCAGCCCCTTGAGGCCTGGCGGGGAGCTGTTTTTT
clone_size: NA
v_call: TRBV5-5
j_call: TRBJ2-2
d_call: NA

cdr3_aa: CASSLAKTGNTIYF
cdr3_nt: TGTGCCAGCAGCTTAGCAAAAACTGGAAACACCATATATTTT
clone_size: NA
v_call: TRBV7-9
j_call: TRBJ1-3
d_call: NA

cdr3_aa: CASISARDRGLNVGYTF
cdr3_nt: TGTGCCAGCATCTCCGCCCGGGACAGGGGGCTTAATGTAGGCTACACCTTC
clone_size: NA
v_call: TRBV11-2
j_call: TRBJ1-2
d_call: TRBD1

cdr3_aa: CASSRRLALSATGELFF
cdr3_nt: TGTGCCAGCAGTCGCCGCCTGGCGCTGAGCGCAACCGGGGAGCTGTTTTTT
clone_size: NA
v_call: TRBV27
j_call: TRBJ2-2
d_call: NA

cdr3_aa: CSVEDPEWYRGVETQYF
cdr3_nt: TGCAGCGTTGAAGATCCGGAGTGGTACAGGGGTGTGGAGACCCAGTACTTC
clone_size: NA
v_call: TRBV29-1
j_call: TRBJ2-5
d_call: TRBD1

cdr3_aa: CASSLTSGSFEQYF
cdr3_nt: TGTGCCAGTAGTTTGACTAGCGGGAGCTTCGAGCAGTACTTC
clone_size: once
v_call: TRBV19
j_call: TRBJ2-7
d_call: TRBD2

cdr3_aa: CASSLGPLGAGVEDTQYF
cdr3_nt: TGTGCCAGCAGCTTAGGCCCCCTAGGTGCGGGAGTGGAAGATACGCAGTATTTT
clone_size: few
v_call: TRBV7-9
j_call: TRBJ2-3
d_call: TRBD2

cdr3_aa: CASSEAHRDEQFF
cdr3_nt: TGTGCCAGCAGTGAAGCTCACCGGGATGAGCAGTTCTTC
clone_size: once
v_call: TRBV2
j_call: TRBJ2-1
d_call: NA

cdr3_aa: CSASWLYEQYF
cdr3_nt: TGCAGTGCTAGCTGGCTCTACGAGCAGTACTTC
clone_size: once
v_call: TRBV20-1
j_call: TRBJ2-7
d_call: NA

cdr3_aa: CASSSDRESDEQYF
cdr3_nt: TGTGCCAGCAGTTCCGACAGGGAATCCGACGAGCAGTACTTC
clone_size: NA
v_call: TRBV27
j_call: TRBJ2-7
d_call: TRBD1

cdr3_aa: CASTPPTDEQFF
cdr3_nt: TGTGCCAGCACCCCGCCCACCGATGAGCAGTTCTTC
clone_size: NA
v_call: TRBV7-9
j_call: TRBJ2-1
d_call: NA

cdr3_aa: CASSDVSQPQHF
cdr3_nt: TGTGCCAGCAGCGACGTAAGTCAGCCCCAGCATTTT
clone_size: NA
v_call: TRBV7-9
j_call: TRBJ1-5
d_call: NA

cdr3_aa: CASSLSTSIFEQYF
cdr3_nt: TGTGCCAGCAGTTTATCGACTAGTATCTTCGAGCAGTACTTC
clone_size: NA
v_call: TRBV27
j_call: TRBJ2-7
d_call: NA

cdr3_aa: CASIGPGQASYEQYF
cdr3_nt: TGTGCCAGCATTGGCCCGGGACAGGCATCCTACGAGCAGTACTTC
clone_size: NA
v_call: TRBV2
j_call: TRBJ2-7
d_call: TRBD1

cdr3_aa: CASSVGREETQYF
cdr3_nt: TGTGCCAGCAGCGTTGGACGGGAAGAGACCCAGTACTTC
clone_size: NA
v_call: TRBV9
j_call: TRBJ2-5
d_call: NA

cdr3_aa: CARGPNSYEQYF
cdr3_nt: TGTGCCAGAGGACCGAACTCCTACGAGCAGTACTTC
clone_size: NA
v_call: TRBV2
j_call: TRBJ2-7
d_call: NA

cdr3_aa: CASSQSESYEQYF
cdr3_nt: TGCGCCAGCAGCCAGAGCGAAAGCTACGAGCAGTACTTC
clone_size: NA
v_call: TRBV4-1
j_call: TRBJ2-7
d_call: NA

cdr3_aa: CASSTRQGLSNGYTF
cdr3_nt: TGTGCCAGCAGCACCCGACAGGGTCTGTCTAACGGCTACACCTTC
clone_size: NA
v_call: TRBV13
j_call: TRBJ1-2
d_call: TRBD1

cdr3_aa: CASSGPRTGENQPQHF
cdr3_nt: TGTGCCAGCAGTGGCCCTAGAACAGGGGAAAACCAGCCCCAGCATTTT
clone_size: NA
v_call: TRBV2
j_call: TRBJ1-5
d_call: TRBD1

cdr3_aa: CASSLYARGGAGNEQYF
cdr3_nt: TGTGCCAGCAGCTTATACGCCAGAGGGGGCGCCGGAAACGAGCAGTACTTC
clone_size: NA
v_call: TRBV7-8
j_call: TRBJ2-7
d_call: TRBD1

cdr3_aa: CASSPGQGRVFETQYF
cdr3_nt: TGTGCCAGCAGTCCCGGACAGGGTCGGGTCTTCGAGACCCAGTACTTC
clone_size: NA
v_call: TRBV6-6
j_call: TRBJ2-5
d_call: TRBD1

cdr3_aa: CASSLFPIPTTNYGYTF
cdr3_nt: TGTGCCAGTAGCCTGTTCCCGATCCCGACAACTAACTATGGCTACACCTTC
clone_size: NA
v_call: TRBV19
j_call: TRBJ1-2
d_call: NA

cdr3_aa: CASSSRPGGYEQYF
cdr3_nt: TGTGCCAGCAGTTCCCGTCCCGGAGGCTACGAGCAGTACTTC
clone_size: NA
v_call: TRBV27
j_call: TRBJ2-7
d_call: NA

cdr3_aa: CASSLARLGYNEQFF
cdr3_nt: TGTGCCAGCAGCTTAGCGCGGTTAGGTTACAATGAGCAGTTCTTC
clone_size: NA
v_call: TRBV7-8
j_call: TRBJ2-1
d_call: NA

cdr3_aa: CASEDPSGIYTGELFF
cdr3_nt: TGTGCCAGCGAAGACCCTAGCGGGATTTACACCGGGGAGCTGTTTTTT
clone_size: NA
v_call: TRBV7-2
j_call: TRBJ2-2
d_call: TRBD2